The source of this TCR beta chain is a study of T-cell memory formation after mild COVID-19 (dated by TCRdb to about 2021). Describing the broader study: TCR sequence clusters from the two donors were found to be largely donor specific. Longitudinal TCRalpha and TCRbeta repertoire sequencing tracked T-cell clones expanding and contracting after mild COVID-19 in a couple of donors. The cohort was made up of two young adult volunteers, one female and one male, who were previously healthy. General study outcomes and caveats: Whether the second-wave clones peaking on day 37 were SARS-CoV-2 specific was not confirmed. Only two mild cases were covered in the study, and larger cohorts including severe cases with pre-infection samples were considered necessary. Clones contracting from day 15 to 85 had balanced CD4/CD8 phenotypes, while a second wave expanding from day 15 to 37 was biased towards CD4+. Contracting CD4+ clones appeared mostly in the CM and EM memory subsets, whereas CD8+ clones were enriched in EMRA. Some responding clones were detected in pre-infection memory, suggesting pre-existing cross-reactive memory T cells joined the SARS-CoV-2 response.

From cysteine to phenylalanine, the CDR3 is 15 amino acids long. The CDR3 DNA has 45 bases and is translated from base 1. Looking up the germline V gene yields CDR1 LGHNA and CDR2 YSLEER. Ends trimmed: V by 4 bases, J by 3 bases; bases unmatched to a gene: 3. Ficoll-Paque density gradient centrifugation was the method used to isolate PBMCs. Notes on this clonotype: What antigen it recognizes has not been identified. No much larger clonotype is one base removed from it; base qualities were not supplied.

For sequencing, an Illumina NovaSeq 6000 was employed. cDNA libraries for TCRalpha and TCRbeta were prepared by 5'RACE using constant-segment primers, with sample barcodes and unique molecular identifiers added. Trizol reagent was used to extract RNA from every sample. Libraries were amplified in two PCR steps, with a second sample barcode and Illumina TruSeq adapters added in the second step. The libraries were sequenced on an Illumina NovaSeq using 2 x 150 bp paired-end reads. The paper's processing steps were these. The reads were demultiplexed and collapsed into UMI-guided consensus sequences using migec v1.2.7. Using mixcr v2.1.11, UMI consensuses were aligned to TRA and TRB V and J templates and then assembled into clonotypes. Clonotypes were classified as expanded or contracted when called significant by both edgeR and NoisET, with noise models trained on biological replicates. For edgeR calls, the thresholds were a false discovery rate-adjusted p below 0.01 and a log2 fold-change of 1. PCA with hierarchical clustering of max-normalized trajectories of the 1000 most abundant clonotypes was used as exploratory dynamics analysis. Separately sequenced CD4+ and CD8+ repertoires were used to assign a CD4 or CD8 phenotype to each responding clone. The raw public data were reprocessed by TCRdb itself: fastp quality trimming at Q25, MiXCR clonotype calling, in-frame beta chains only. Entries that share a CDR3 protein sequence are merged under the most common genes and DNA. The V and J calls here are based on TCRdb, not the publication. The sample contains over 250,000 distinct CDR3 sequences, around a sixth of them found a single time. The ten largest clonotypes hold around 23% of the sample.

The sequence is built from TRBV4-3 and TRBJ2-2; 9 of the junction bases match TRBD1. The TCR comes from a man younger than 35 who had mild COVID-19 (a few samples of this study predate the infection). The sample titles of this study are shuffled in the database, so cell type and time point are left out; the donor was told from shared clones. Sequencing used PBMCs or a T cell subset sorted from them (not recorded which). The encoded CDR3 is CASSRQGDDTGELFF. The DNA is TGCGCCAGCAGCCGACAGGGGGACGACACCGGGGAGCTGTTTTTT.